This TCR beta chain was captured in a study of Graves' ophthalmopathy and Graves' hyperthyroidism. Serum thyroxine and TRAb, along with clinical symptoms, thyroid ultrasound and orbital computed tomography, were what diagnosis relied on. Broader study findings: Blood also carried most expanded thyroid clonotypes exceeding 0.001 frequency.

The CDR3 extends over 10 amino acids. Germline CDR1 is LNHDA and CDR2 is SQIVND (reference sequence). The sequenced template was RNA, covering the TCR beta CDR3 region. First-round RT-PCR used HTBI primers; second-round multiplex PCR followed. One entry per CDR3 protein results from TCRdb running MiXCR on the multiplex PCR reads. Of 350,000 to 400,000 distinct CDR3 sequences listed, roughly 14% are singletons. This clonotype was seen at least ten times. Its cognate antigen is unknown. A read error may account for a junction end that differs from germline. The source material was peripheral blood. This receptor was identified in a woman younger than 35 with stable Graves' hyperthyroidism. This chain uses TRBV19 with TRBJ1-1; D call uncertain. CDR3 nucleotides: TGTGCCAGTAGTCTGGAAGATCGGCCCTTT. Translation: CASSLEDRPF.